A selection of T cell receptor beta chains follows, all from one sample in a study of a mutant IDH1 vaccine in newly diagnosed glioma. What these receptors recognize is not known. Repertoires were generated with immunoSEQ multiplex PCR, while TCRdb's copy carries only in-frame clones and drops some. This table has about 82,000 clones, 85% appearing once. This specimen consisted of PBMCs, obtained from a glioma patient whose treatment included an IDH1 peptide vaccine. The receptors stem from a man aged 25 to 40 with glioma. Some clones in this sample may be carry-over from other donors' samples. Both conserved end residues are trimmed from each CDR3. Each record gives: J gene, V gene, CDR3 protein.

j_gene: TRBJ2-2; v_gene: TRBV10-2; CDR3aa: ASRGPGGTGELF
j_gene: TRBJ1-2; v_gene: TRBV20-1; CDR3aa: SATFGGDYT
j_gene: TRBJ1-1; v_gene: TRBV7-9; CDR3aa: ASSLPRGAF
j_gene: TRBJ1-5; v_gene: TRBV6-1; CDR3aa: ASISPRGSNQPQH
j_gene: TRBJ1-1; v_gene: TRBV28; CDR3aa: ASSFGAGDTEAF
j_gene: TRBJ2-7; v_gene: TRBV5-6; CDR3aa: ASSTFSGQGSSYEQY
j_gene: TRBJ2-7; v_gene: TRBV18; CDR3aa: ASSPATGEQY
j_gene: TRBJ1-6; v_gene: TRBV5-4; CDR3aa: ASSLSTGRNSPLH
j_gene: TRBJ2-7; v_gene: TRBV18; CDR3aa: ASSPKGLEQY
j_gene: TRBJ1-1; v_gene: TRBV2; CDR3aa: ASAPGQSITEAF
j_gene: TRBJ1-1; v_gene: TRBV7-3; CDR3aa: ASSSQGGGEAF
j_gene: TRBJ2-3; v_gene: TRBV7-2; CDR3aa: ASEYRGTDTQY
j_gene: TRBJ1-5; v_gene: TRBV27; CDR3aa: ASSFGRGQPQH
j_gene: TRBJ2-7; v_gene: TRBV5-4; CDR3aa: ASSFSGGNEQY
j_gene: TRBJ2-5; v_gene: TRBV7-6; CDR3aa: ASSLAGQGLQETQY
j_gene: TRBJ2-3; v_gene: TRBV30; CDR3aa: AWSVLGYGADTQY
j_gene: TRBJ1-3; v_gene: TRBV19; CDR3aa: ASSINGDGNTIY
j_gene: TRBJ1-2; v_gene: TRBV5-1; CDR3aa: ASSSQGPDGYT
j_gene: TRBJ2-1; v_gene: TRBV19; CDR3aa: ASSLSAGLGNEQF
j_gene: TRBJ1-2; v_gene: TRBV5-1; CDR3aa: ASSRSTGDYGYT
j_gene: TRBJ1-1; v_gene: TRBV29-1; CDR3aa: SFSGQGNTEAF
j_gene: TRBJ1-4; v_gene: TRBV19; CDR3aa: ASSARYATNEKLF
j_gene: TRBJ2-3; v_gene: TRBV19; CDR3aa: ASSAQAGVDTQY
j_gene: TRBJ1-5; v_gene: TRBV18; CDR3aa: ASSPPKTKVQPQH
j_gene: TRBJ1-5; v_gene: TRBV7-9; CDR3aa: ASSDHRGNQPQH
j_gene: TRBJ1-1; v_gene: TRBV14; CDR3aa: ASSQESGRKAF
j_gene: TRBJ1-5; v_gene: TRBV4-3; CDR3aa: ASSLRSGVGQPQH
j_gene: TRBJ2-7; v_gene: TRBV5-1; CDR3aa: ASSTGQGSREQY